The 16 T cell receptor beta chains given below trace back to one sample, sequenced in a study of T-cell reconstitution after alpha-beta-depleted transplantation in children (dated by TCRdb to the mid-2010s). The library came from PCR. The data were produced on an Illumina HiSeq 2500. To normalize quantification of the TCRbeta repertoire, the TCR libraries were built with molecular barcoding that relied on unique molecular identifiers. TCRdb reran the public reads through fastp at Q25 and MiXCR, keeping productive beta chains. Entries that share a CDR3 protein sequence are merged under the most common genes and DNA. For this sample the table gives a few hundred thousand distinct CDR3 sequences, of which approximately 9.7% were detected only once. The ten largest clones add up to approximately 5.4% of the sample. Sequencing used PBMCs from the stem cell graft donor, obtained from the stem cell graft. The receptors here all came from a human donor who donated a stem cell graft to a child with SCID.

The table lists this clonotype with many counts. This sequence joins TRBV20-1 and TRBJ2-1, with unresolved D. CDR1 DFQATT and CDR2 SNEGSKA come from the germline V gene (reference sequence). This CDR3 is 10 amino acids long. The germline V and J ends were trimmed by 6 bases and 5 bases, with 5 bases remaining between them. CDR3 in DNA: TGCAGTGCCGGTAACAATGAGCAGTTCTTC. It encodes CSAGNNEQFF.

This clonotype came up many times. V and J are TRBV5-1 and TRBJ2-7, with D possibly matching TRBD1 (5 bases). The CDR3 covers 14 residues. Germline V gives CDR1 SGHRS, CDR2 YFSETQ. Trimming cost V 1 base and J 5 bases, with 13 bases left between them. CDR3 residues: CASSLFQGGHEQYF. Here the CDR3 DNA reads TGCGCCAGCAGCTTGTTTCAGGGTGGCCACGAGCAGTACTTC. Using reference TRBV5-1 and TRBJ2-7 for the parts outside the CDR3, the full variable domain is KAGVTQTPRYLIKTRGQQVTLSCSPISGHRSVSWYQQTPGQGLQFLFEYFSETQRNKGNFPGRFSGRQFSNSRSEMNVSTLELGDSALYLCASSLFQGGHEQYFGPGTRLTVT.

This clonotype was observed at least ten times. The chain carries TRBV15 and TRBJ1-5; 7 bases are shared with TRBD1. The CDR3 length is 17 residues. Germline CDR1 reads LNHNV; CDR2 reads YYDKDF (reference sequence). V lost 8 bases and J lost 0; bases outside the gene matches: 13. The CDR3 coding sequence is TGTGCCACCGGGGAGACAGGGCTGTGGGGTAGCAATCAGCCCCAGCATTTT. Translating gives CATGETGLWGSNQPQHF. Combining the CDR3 with reference TRBV15 and TRBJ1-5 gives the whole variable domain DAMVIQNPRYQVTQFGKPVTLSCSQTLNHNVMYWYQQKSSQAPKLLFHYYDKDFNNEADTPDNFQSRRPNTSFCFLDIRSPGLGDTAMYLCATGETGLWGSNQPQHFGDGTRLSIL.

Ten or more counts support this clonotype. J is TRBJ2-2 and V is TRBV5-1; D gene ambiguous. CDR1 SGHRS and CDR2 YFSETQ come from the germline V gene. This CDR3 comprises 15 residues. With 5 bases removed from V and 2 bases from J, the gap between germline ends came to 13 bases. The CDR3 region has the DNA TGCGCCAGCAGTTCCATGTCGAGTAACACCGGGGAGCTGTTTTTT. Protein sequence: CASSSMSSNTGELFF.

CDR3: CAWRAGGEYGYTF. In nucleotides, the CDR3 is TGTGCCTGGAGGGCAGGGGGCGAGTATGGCTACACCTTC. The chain has TRBV30 and TRBJ1-2; 8 nucleotides match TRBD1. V lost 3 bases, J lost 5 bases, and 5 bases stayed unmatched. The CDR3 spans 13 residues. Germline loops: CDR1 GTSNPN, CDR2 SVGIG (reference sequence). Based on the CDR3 plus reference TRBV30 and TRBJ1-2, the full variable domain is SQTIHQWPATLVQPVGSPLSLECTVEGTSNPNLYWYRQAAGRGLQLLFYSVGIGQISSEVPQNLSASRPQDRQFILSSKKLLLSDSGFYLCAWRAGGEYGYTFGSGTRLTVV.

This clonotype was recorded at least ten times. The chain has TRBV18 and TRBJ2-3; 15 bases are shared with TRBD2. The CDR3 has 17 residues. Germline CDR1 is KGHSH and CDR2 is LQKENI. After removal of 3 bases from V and 0 bases from J, the junction contained 1 base not matched to a gene. CDR3 nucleotide sequence: TGTGCCAGCTCACCTGGACTAGCGGGGGGGAGCACAGATACGCAGTATTTT. It translates to CASSPGLAGGSTDTQYF.

This clonotype has ten or more counts. The chain recombines TRBV5-1 with TRBJ2-5; unclear D gene. Trimming removed 0 bases at V and 5 bases at J, with 8 bases between. From germline, CDR1 is SGHRS and CDR2 YFSETQ. The CDR3 spans 13 residues. The CDR3 region is CASSLESGETQYF. CDR3 nucleotides: TGCGCCAGCAGCTTGGAATCCGGCGAGACCCAGTACTTC.

This clonotype appeared many times. The J gene is TRBJ1-2, the V gene TRBV28, with 10 bases fitting TRBD1. The CDR3 is made up of 15 amino acids. Trimming took 6 bases from V and 4 from J; bases not matched to a gene: 8. Germline V gene data show CDR1 as MDHEN and CDR2 as SYDVKM. In nucleotides, the CDR3 is TGTGCCAGCAGGCCCCGGGACAGGGGCTCCTATGGCTACACCTTC. Translating it yields CASRPRDRGSYGYTF.

There are many counts of this clonotype. V usage is TRBV7-2 and J usage is TRBJ1-2; perhaps TRBD1 as D (6 bases). CDR1 is SGHTA and CDR2 is FQGNSA in the germline V gene. The V end was cut by 5 bases, the J end by 2 bases, with 15 bases between. This CDR3 contains 15 residues. The CDR3 sequence is CASSPGRTANYGYTF. As DNA, the CDR3 is TGTGCCAGCAGCCCGGGGAGGACAGCAAACTATGGCTACACCTTC.

This clonotype was detected ten times or more. V and J are TRBV5-1 and TRBJ1-1; D gene unclear. V gave up 0 bases and J gave up 0 bases, with 9 bases separating them. The V gene's germline CDR1 is SGHRS and CDR2 YFSETQ. The CDR3 spans 15 residues. For the CDR3, the DNA is TGCGCCAGCAGCTTGGCCGGGGAGATGAACACTGAAGCTTTCTTT. Encoded protein: CASSLAGEMNTEAFF.

This clonotype came up many times. V and J are TRBV18 and TRBJ1-1; D perhaps matches TRBD1 (6 bases). Per germline, CDR1 KGHSH and CDR2 LQKENI. The CDR3 covers 15 residues. Trimming took 2 bases from V and 6 from J, leaving 16 bases between them. The CDR3 loop is CASSPFAPGGPEAFF. The DNA of the CDR3 is TGTGCCAGCTCACCATTCGCGCCGGGGGGCCCTGAAGCTTTCTTT.

This clonotype appeared many times. V and J are TRBV12-3 or TRBV12-4 and TRBJ1-6; 7 bases are shared with TRBD1. This CDR3 has 15 residues. V shed 0 bases and J 7 bases; nucleotides not matched to a gene: 3. In DNA, the CDR3 is TGTGCCAGCAGTTTAGCCGGGACAGCGAATTCACCCCTCCACTTT. Protein product: CASSLAGTANSPLHF.

This clonotype was seen many times. V is TRBV12-3 or TRBV12-4 and J is TRBJ1-5; D gene ambiguous. The length of the CDR3 is 14 residues. The ends were cut back, 4 bases at V and 2 bases at J, with 9 bases in the middle. The CDR3 sequence is CASSSSFGNQPQHF. The CDR3 bases are TGTGCCAGCAGTTCTTCCTTTGGCAATCAGCCCCAGCATTTT.

Many counts were recorded for this clonotype. The chain has TRBV20-1 and TRBJ1-2; D remains ambiguous. Looked up from germline, CDR1 is DFQATT and CDR2 is SNEGSKA (reference sequence). The CDR3 runs to 13 residues. V was clipped by 6 bases and J by 3 bases, with 14 bases between them. This chain's CDR3 is CSALEQRHYGYTF. The CDR3 nucleotides read TGCAGTGCCTTAGAACAGCGACACTATGGCTACACCTTC.

The table lists this clonotype with a count of one. The rearrangement uses TRBV12-3 or TRBV12-4 and TRBJ1-4, with a weak D call TRBD1 (6 bases). The CDR3 length is 15 residues. The V and J ends lost 5 bases and 5 bases respectively, with 15 bases between them. The CDR3 DNA follows: TGTGCCAGCAGTACCCCAGGGACACTGAATGAAAAACTGTTTTTT. Its translation is CASSTPGTLNEKLFF.

This rearrangement joins TRBV6-5 to TRBJ1-3, with D unresolved. In germline, CDR1 is MNHEY, CDR2 SVGAGI. Trimming pared 2 bases from V and 0 bases from J, leaving 8 bases between. The CDR3 contains 15 residues. In nucleotides, the CDR3 is TGTGCCAGCAGTTACCGGGCAAGCTCTGGAAACACCATATATTTT. Translated, it gives CASSYRASSGNTIYF.